The 10 T cell receptor beta chains presented below share a single source sample, sequenced in a study of T cells after yellow fever vaccination (dated by TCRdb to between 2017 and 2020). The protocol used for the library was 5' RACE. Instrument used: Illumina HiSeq 2500. The public reads were run again by TCRdb, first through fastp at Q25 and then through MiXCR, and only productive beta chains were kept. Each entry is one CDR3 protein sequence, shown with its most common DNA and genes. This sample is represented by 110,000 to 150,000 distinct CDR3 sequences; about 6.2% of them were singletons. Jointly, the top ten make up more than 0.6% of the sample. The label giving this sample's treatment or condition can be read as: live attenuated yellow fever vaccine strain. The specimen was CD4+ T cells sorted from PBMCs, collected 10 days after the yellow fever booster vaccination. The receptors derive from a man aged 30 to 45 who received the YFV17D yellow fever vaccine.

This clonotype was counted at least ten times. The rearrangement links TRBV11-2 to TRBJ2-7; 12 bases align to TRBD2. This CDR3 has 20 amino acids. V lost 5 bases, J lost 2 bases, and 19 bases stayed unmatched. Per germline, CDR1 SGHAT and CDR2 FQNNGV. Here the CDR3 reads CASSHKTLTGTSGSPYEQYF. CDR3 nucleotide sequence: TGTGCCAGCAGCCACAAAACCCTAACCGGGACTAGCGGGTCACCCTACGAGCAGTACTTC.

There are many counts of this clonotype. The J gene is TRBJ1-5, the V gene TRBV3-1, with unresolved D. The germline V and J ends were trimmed by 3 bases and 3 bases, with 6 bases remaining between them. Germline-derived CDR1 and CDR2 are LGHDT and YNNKEL (reference sequence). The CDR3 consists of 13 residues. The CDR3 bases are TGTGCCAGCAGCCAGGGGATCAATCAGCCCCAGCATTTT. It translates to CASSQGINQPQHF.

This clonotype was counted a few times. The chain employs TRBV5-4 and TRBJ2-7; D uncertain. The CDR3 runs to 16 residues. Germline V gene lookup returns CDR1 SGHNT and CDR2 YYREEE (reference sequence). The V end lost 4 bases, the J end lost 2 bases, and 19 bases lay between the germline ends. The chain's CDR3 is CASSPSMTDGTYEQYF. CDR3 sequence (DNA): TGTGCCAGCAGCCCATCCATGACTGACGGCACCTACGAGCAGTACTTC.

CDR3 sequence reads: CSARHLNTGELFF. In nucleotides, the CDR3 is TGCAGTGCTAGACATCTGAACACCGGGGAGCTGTTTTTT. This chain joins TRBV20-1 and TRBJ2-2; no clear D gene. The CDR3 runs 13 residues. Germline loops: CDR1 DFQATT, CDR2 SNEGSKA (reference sequence). V was shortened by 2 bases and J by 1 base, with 5 bases between the two germline ends.

About this clonotype: This may come from a read error, since a much larger clone is one base off. The rearrangement uses TRBV6-5 and TRBJ2-5; the match to TRBD1 covers 7 bases. This CDR3 spans 15 amino acids. Trimming cost V 4 bases and J 1 base; bases outside gene matches: 6. Germline CDR1 is MNHEY and CDR2 is SVGAGI. CDR3 amino acids: CASSSVQGSQETQYF. Here the CDR3 DNA reads TGTGCCAGCAGTTCGGTACAGGGGTCCCAAGAGACCCAGTACTTC.

At least ten counts were recorded for this clonotype. This chain joins TRBV7-6 and TRBJ2-1, with D perhaps TRBD2 (6 bases). Germline-derived CDR1 and CDR2 are SGHVS and FNYEAQ. Trimming cost V 5 bases and J 7 bases, with 21 bases left between them. The CDR3 length is 16 residues. Here the CDR3 reads CASSLAQRVGRNEQFF. The CDR3 DNA reads as TGTGCCAGCAGCCTGGCTCAGCGGGTCGGTCGAAATGAGCAGTTCTTC.

The chain is built from TRBV5-6 and TRBJ2-3; the D call may be TRBD1 or TRBD2 (5 bases each). In germline, CDR1 is SGHDT, CDR2 YYEEEE. V lost 4 bases, J lost 0 bases, and 21 bases lay in between. This CDR3 region has 18 residues. In DNA, the CDR3 is TGTGCCAGCAGCGGTTCGGTTGGGGGAACCGCTAGCACAGATACGCAGTATTTT. The encoded protein is CASSGSVGGTASTDTQYF. Supplemented by reference TRBV5-6 and TRBJ2-3, the full variable domain reads DAGVTQSPTHLIKTRGQQVTLRCSPKSGHDTVSWYQQALGQGPQFIFQYYEEEERQRGNFPDRFSGHQFPNYSSELNVNALLLGDSALYLCASSGSVGGTASTDTQYFGPGTRLTVL.

This clonotype was picked up many times. The junction differs from germline at one of its ends, possibly a read error. The V gene is TRBV20-1, the J gene TRBJ2-7, with 11 bases identical to TRBD2. Per the germline V gene, CDR1 is DFQATT and CDR2 is SNEGSKA (reference sequence). The CDR3 runs 17 residues. As DNA, the CDR3 is TGCTGTGCTAGTATACTAGCGGGAGCCCAGGGCGTACACGAGCAGTACTTC. Its protein product is CCASILAGAQGVHEQYF.

This chain uses TRBV12-3 or TRBV12-4 with TRBJ2-1; 9 nucleotides agree with TRBD1. J lost 2 bases, V lost 4 bases, and 6 bases had no gene match. This CDR3 comprises 16 residues. CDR3 nucleotides: TGTGCCAGCAGTTCCGATCGGACAGGGGCCTACAATGAGCAGTTCTTC. It is translated as CASSSDRTGAYNEQFF.

This clonotype has ten or more counts. The rearrangement joins TRBV5-5 to TRBJ2-5, with D perhaps TRBD1 (6 bases). Germline V lookup: CDR1 SGHKS, CDR2 YYEKEE (reference sequence). The V end was cut by 3 bases, the J end by 1 base, with 13 bases between. This CDR3 has 15 residues. The CDR3 nucleotides read TGTGCCAGCAGCTCACAGGGTCTGGGCCAAGAGACCCAGTACTTC. This gives the protein CASSSQGLGQETQYF.